Following are 11 T cell receptor beta chains from one sample sequenced in a study of T cell repertoires in cytomegalovirus infection. The antigens these receptors bind are not known. TCRdb passed the reads through MiXCR, listing each CDR3 protein once. The sample carries 95,000 to 150,000 distinct CDR3 sequences, roughly 32% recorded once. The sequenced sample was CD8+ T cells from cultured PBMCs, obtained from culture after CMV antigen stimulation. These receptors originate from a human donor in good health (CMV status not recorded). Some clones in this sample may be carry-over from other donors' samples.

This clonotype was picked up a small number of times. The chain carries TRBV7-9 and TRBJ2-3; no firm D call. Trimming removed 1 base at V and 0 bases at J, with 11 bases between. Germline V gives CDR1 SEHNR, CDR2 FQNEAQ (reference sequence). The CDR3 is 16 amino acids. CDR3 bases: TGTGCCAGCAGCTTAGTGACGGTTACTAGCACAGATACGCAGTATTTT. This translates into CASSLVTVTSTDTQYF.

This clonotype came up a few times. The chain is built from TRBV12-3 or TRBV12-4 and TRBJ2-7; D may match TRBD1 or TRBD2 (5 bases each). This CDR3 spans 13 amino acids. With 4 bases removed from V and 6 bases from J, the gap between germline ends came to 13 bases. The CDR3 is CASSWAGTSEQYF. CDR3 bases: TGTGCCAGCAGTTGGGCAGGGACCTCCGAGCAGTACTTC.

This clonotype was found a few times. The chain links TRBV6-2 or TRBV6-3 to TRBJ1-2, with D possibly matching TRBD1 (5 bases). V was shortened by 4 bases and J by 0 bases, with 9 bases between the two germline ends. Germline assignment: CDR1 MNHEY and CDR2 SVGEGT. This CDR3 has 14 residues. DNA for the CDR3: TGTGCCAGCAGTTGGGGGGAAGCTAACTATGGCTACACCTTC. Translated, it gives CASSWGEANYGYTF.

The gene calls are TRBV4-1 and TRBJ2-7; the D is unclear. CDR1 is MGHRA and CDR2 is YSYEKL in the germline V gene. V was cut by 4 bases and J by 5 bases, with 12 bases left in between. The CDR3 contains 13 residues. The CDR3 nucleotides read TGCGCCAGCAGCCGGAATCAGGTAAACGAGCAGTACTTC. Encoded protein: CASSRNQVNEQYF.

V usage is TRBV19 and J usage is TRBJ1-1, with unresolved D. Germline-derived CDR1 and CDR2 are LNHDA and SQIVND (reference sequence). CDR3 size: 16 residues. Trimming removed 3 bases from V and 0 bases from J, with 14 bases in between. The CDR3 here is CASSIGQTLMNTEAFF. As DNA, the CDR3 is TGTGCCAGTAGTATTGGGCAGACTCTGATGAACACTGAAGCTTTCTTT.

This clonotype was seen more than once but under ten times. The J gene is TRBJ2-7, the V gene TRBV10-3; TRBD1 matches 7 bases. CDR3 length equals 14 residues. V lost 6 bases to trimming and J lost 0 bases; unmatched junction nucleotides: 5. The V gene's germline CDR1 is ENHRY and CDR2 SYGVKD. Here the CDR3 DNA reads TGTGCCATCAGGCCACAGGGGTCCTCCTACGAGCAGTACTTC. Its translation: CAIRPQGSSYEQYF.

This clonotype was observed a handful of times. The V gene is TRBV6-5, the J gene TRBJ2-4; the D is unclear. From germline, CDR1 is MNHEY and CDR2 SVGAGI. V lost 8 bases to trimming and J lost 0 bases, with 8 bases between them. The CDR3 runs to 13 residues. The CDR3 region has the DNA TGTGCCAGCCTACGGCTAGCCAAAAACATTCAGTACTTC. Protein: CASLRLAKNIQYF.

The genes are TRBV20-1 and TRBJ2-7; the match to TRBD1 covers 11 bases. V lost 4 bases, J lost 1 base, and 3 bases stayed unmatched. Germline V gene lookup returns CDR1 DFQATT and CDR2 SNEGSKA (reference sequence). The CDR3 contains 14 residues. CDR3 sequence reads: CSAKRDRGSYEQYF. The CDR3 bases are TGCAGTGCTAAACGGGACAGGGGGTCCTACGAGCAGTACTTC.

This clonotype qualifies as medium-sized. The V gene is TRBV7-8, the J gene TRBJ1-5; D gene uncertain. V shed 6 bases and J shed 3 bases, with 15 bases lying between them. CDR3 length: 15 residues. Germline V gene data show CDR1 as SGHVS and CDR2 as FQNEAQ. The CDR3, as DNA: TGTGCCAGCAGGATTTCTGAGGAATTCAATCAGCCCCAGCATTTT. Translation gives CASRISEEFNQPQHF.

The sample holds a few counts of this clonotype. This chain connects TRBV12-3 or TRBV12-4 to TRBJ2-7, with D perhaps TRBD1 (5 bases). The CDR3 runs 11 residues. Trimming took 3 bases from V and 8 from J, leaving 8 bases between them. CDR3: CASSFDSQQYF. The CDR3 nucleotides read TGTGCCAGCAGTTTCGACAGTCAGCAGTACTTC.

V usage is TRBV20-1 and J usage is TRBJ2-5; either TRBD1 or TRBD2 may supply D (6 bases each). Germline loops: CDR1 DFQATT, CDR2 SNEGSKA (reference sequence). This CDR3 has 14 amino acids. V was shortened by 6 bases and J by 5 bases, with 19 bases between the two germline ends. CDR3 sequence reads: CSANPIGGSETQYF. As DNA, the CDR3 is TGCAGTGCAAACCCCATCGGGGGCTCGGAGACCCAGTACTTC.